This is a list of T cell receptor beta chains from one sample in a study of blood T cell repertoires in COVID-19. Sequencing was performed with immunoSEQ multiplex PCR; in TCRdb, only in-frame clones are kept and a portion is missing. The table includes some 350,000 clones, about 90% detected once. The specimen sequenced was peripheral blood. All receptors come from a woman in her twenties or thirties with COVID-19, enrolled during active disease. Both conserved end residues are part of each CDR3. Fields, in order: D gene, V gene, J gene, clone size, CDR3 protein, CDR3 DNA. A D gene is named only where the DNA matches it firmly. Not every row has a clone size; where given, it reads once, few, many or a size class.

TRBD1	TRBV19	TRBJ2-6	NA	CASSTQGEPGANVLTF	TGTGCCAGTAGTACCCAGGGGGAACCTGGGGCCAACGTCCTGACTTTC
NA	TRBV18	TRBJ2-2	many	CASSPDTGELFF	TGTGCCAGCTCACCCGACACCGGGGAGCTGTTTTTT
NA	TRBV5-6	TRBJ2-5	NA	CASSPISHAETQYF	TGTGCCAGCAGCCCCATTAGTCATGCGGAGACCCAGTACTTC
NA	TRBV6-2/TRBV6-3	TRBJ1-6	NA	CASSGFGPRDSPLHF	TGTGCCAGCAGTGGGTTTGGACCCAGGGATTCACCCCTCCACTTT
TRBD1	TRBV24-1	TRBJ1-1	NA	CATSEGQGATEAFF	TGTGCCACCAGCGAAGGACAGGGGGCCACTGAAGCTTTCTTT
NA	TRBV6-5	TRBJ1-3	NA	CASSLGAPSNTIYF	TGTGCCAGCAGTCTAGGGGCCCCTTCAAACACCATATATTTT
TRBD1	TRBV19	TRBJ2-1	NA	CASSISLAGGQTDNEQFF	TGTGCCAGTAGTATATCCTTGGCAGGGGGCCAAACGGACAATGAGCAGTTCTTC
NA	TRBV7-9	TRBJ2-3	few	CASSLPGGTDTQYF	TGTGCCAGCAGCTTGCCCGGGGGCACAGATACGCAGTATTTT
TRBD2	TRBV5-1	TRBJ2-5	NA	CASSLPRGLAGESQETQYF	TGCGCCAGCAGCTTGCCGCGGGGACTAGCGGGGGAGAGCCAAGAGACCCAGTACTTC
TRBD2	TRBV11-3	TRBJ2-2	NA	CASSLPSGTGELFF	TGTGCCAGCAGCCTACCTAGCGGGACCGGGGAGCTGTTTTTT
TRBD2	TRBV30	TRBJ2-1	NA	CAWSGGRASYNEQFF	TGTGCCTGGAGTGGGGGGAGGGCCTCCTACAATGAGCAGTTCTTC
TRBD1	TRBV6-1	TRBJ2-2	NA	CASSEAVRGRGELFF	TGTGCCAGCAGTGAAGCGGTCAGGGGGCGAGGGGAGCTGTTTTTT
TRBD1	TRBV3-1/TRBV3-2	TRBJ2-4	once	CASSPTSPGTANKNIQYF	TGTGCCAGCAGCCCAACTTCACCCGGGACAGCCAACAAAAACATTCAGTACTTC
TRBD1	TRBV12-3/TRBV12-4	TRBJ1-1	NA	CASSTTGETAFF	TGTGCCAGCAGTACCACAGGGGAGACGGCTTTCTTT
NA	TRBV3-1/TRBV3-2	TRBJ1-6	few	CASGQGPSNSPLHF	TGTGCCAGCGGGCAGGGCCCAAGTAATTCACCCCTCCACTTT
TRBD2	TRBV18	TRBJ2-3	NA	CASSPRASGGIDTQYF	TGTGCCAGCTCACCACGTGCTAGCGGGGGGATAGATACGCAGTATTTT
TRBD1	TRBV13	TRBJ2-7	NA	CASSIGQGAYEQYF	TGTGCCAGCAGCATCGGACAGGGTGCCTACGAGCAGTACTTC
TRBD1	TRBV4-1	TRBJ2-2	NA	CASTRDRDRGPGELFF	TGCGCCAGCACCAGGGACCGGGACAGGGGGCCCGGGGAGCTGTTTTTT
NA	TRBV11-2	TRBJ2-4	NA	CASSLGQGAAGLIQYF	TGTGCCAGCAGCTTAGGGCAGGGAGCAGCCGGACTAATTCAGTACTTC
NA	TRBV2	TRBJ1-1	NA	CASTLLGTENTEAFF	TGTGCCAGCACCCTATTAGGAACAGAGAACACTGAAGCTTTCTTT
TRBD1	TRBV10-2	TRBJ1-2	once	CASRGGDRVNGYTF	TGCGCCAGCAGGGGAGGGGACAGGGTTAACGGCTACACCTTC
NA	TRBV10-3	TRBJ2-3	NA	CAISGQGGGDTQYF	TGTGCCATCAGTGGTCAGGGAGGAGGGGATACGCAGTATTTT
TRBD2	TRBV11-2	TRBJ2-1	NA	CASSFLVAGGFNEQFF	TGTGCCAGCAGCTTTCTGGTAGCGGGGGGTTTCAATGAGCAGTTCTTC
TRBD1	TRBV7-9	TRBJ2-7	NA	CASSSPGQGHEQYF	TGTGCCAGCAGCTCGCCGGGACAGGGACACGAGCAGTACTTC
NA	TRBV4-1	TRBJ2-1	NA	CASSQGGSGGEGLYNEQFF	TGCGCCAGCAGCCAAGGTGGGAGTGGCGGGGAAGGCTTATACAATGAGCAGTTCTTC
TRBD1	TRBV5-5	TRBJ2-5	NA	CASSSGTGHFQETQYF	TGTGCCAGCAGCTCGGGGACAGGGCATTTCCAAGAGACCCAGTACTTC
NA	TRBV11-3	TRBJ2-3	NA	CASSYRGTTSHTDTQYF	TGTGCCAGCAGCTATCGCGGGACGACGTCACACACAGATACGCAGTATTTT
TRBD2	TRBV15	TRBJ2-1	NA	CATSRVYGAGGPVNEQFF	TGTGCCACCAGCAGAGTTTATGGAGCGGGAGGACCTGTCAATGAGCAGTTCTTC
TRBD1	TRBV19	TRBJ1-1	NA	CASGQGLNTEAFF	TGTGCCAGCGGACAGGGATTGAACACTGAAGCTTTCTTT
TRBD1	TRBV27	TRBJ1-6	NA	CASRQVGTGNNSPLHF	TGTGCCAGCAGACAAGTGGGGACAGGAAATAATTCACCCCTCCACTTT
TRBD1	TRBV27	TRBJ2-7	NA	CASSFRGNRGEQYF	TGTGCCAGCAGTTTCCGCGGTAACAGGGGCGAGCAGTACTTC
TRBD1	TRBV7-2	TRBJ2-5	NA	CASSPRQTGGETQYF	TGTGCCAGCAGCCCGAGGCAGACAGGGGGAGAGACCCAGTACTTC
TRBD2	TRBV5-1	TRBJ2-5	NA	CASSSNSRLAGGPIETQYF	TGCGCCAGCAGCTCAAACAGCCGACTAGCGGGAGGGCCTATCGAGACCCAGTACTTC
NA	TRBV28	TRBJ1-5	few	CASSLSTGGRQPQHF	TGTGCCAGCAGTTTATCAACGGGGGGTAGACAGCCCCAGCATTTT
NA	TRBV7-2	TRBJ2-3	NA	CASSRRAGQSTDTQYF	TGTGCCAGCAGCAGACGAGCGGGCCAAAGCACAGATACGCAGTATTTT
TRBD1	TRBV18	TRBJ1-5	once	CASSLGQGSHQPQHF	TGTGCCAGCTCACTCGGACAGGGCTCTCATCAGCCCCAGCATTTT
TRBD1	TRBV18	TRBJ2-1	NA	CASSPSAQGASNEQFF	TGTGCCAGCTCACCGTCTGCTCAGGGGGCGTCTAATGAGCAGTTCTTC
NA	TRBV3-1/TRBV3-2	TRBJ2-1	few	CASSQALAFLREQFF	TGTGCCAGCAGCCAAGCCCTAGCGTTCCTCAGGGAGCAGTTCTTC
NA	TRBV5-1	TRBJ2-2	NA	CASSLLQSTGELFF	TGCGCCAGCAGCTTGCTACAGAGCACCGGGGAGCTGTTTTTT
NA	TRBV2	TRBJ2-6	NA	CASTERVTGANVLTF	TGTGCCAGCACCGAGCGGGTTACCGGGGCCAACGTCCTGACTTTC
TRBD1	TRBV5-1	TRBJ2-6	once	CATAARDRGNSGAANVLTF	TGCGCCACCGCGGCCCGGGACAGGGGGAACTCTGGGGCCGCCAACGTCCTGACTTTC
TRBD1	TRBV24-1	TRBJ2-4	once	CATSTGDRVAKNIQYF	TGTGCCACCAGTACTGGGGACAGGGTGGCCAAAAACATTCAGTACTTC
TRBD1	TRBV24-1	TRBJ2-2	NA	CATSDMGTGLSNTGELFF	TGTGCCACCAGTGATATGGGGACAGGGCTTTCGAACACCGGGGAGCTGTTTTTT
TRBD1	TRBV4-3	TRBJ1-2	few	CASSRDRGDYGYTF	TGCGCCAGCAGCCGAGACAGGGGCGACTATGGCTACACCTTC
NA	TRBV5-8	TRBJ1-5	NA	CASSRQDSTHSNQPQHF	TGTGCCAGCAGTAGACAGGACTCAACTCATAGCAATCAGCCCCAGCATTTT
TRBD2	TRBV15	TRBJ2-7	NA	CATSRDSGEGNYEQYF	TGTGCCACCAGCAGAGATAGCGGGGAGGGTAACTACGAGCAGTACTTC
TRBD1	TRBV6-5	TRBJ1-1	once	CASSYGTGTVGTEAFF	TGTGCCAGCAGTTACGGGACAGGGACGGTGGGGACTGAAGCTTTCTTT
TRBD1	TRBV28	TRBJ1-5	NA	CASSPLGGQLSNQPQHF	TGTGCCAGCAGTCCCCTGGGGGGACAGTTAAGCAATCAGCCCCAGCATTTT
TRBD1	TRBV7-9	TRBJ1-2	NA	CASSSGTVHGYTF	TGTGCCAGCAGCTCAGGGACAGTTCATGGCTACACCTTC
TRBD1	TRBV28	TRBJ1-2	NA	CASSSTGMSYGYTF	TGTGCCAGCAGTTCGACAGGGATGAGTTATGGCTACACCTTC
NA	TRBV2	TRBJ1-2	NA	CASSEGSSGTCTF	TGTGCCAGCAGTGAAGGTTCATCCGGGACATGCACCTTC
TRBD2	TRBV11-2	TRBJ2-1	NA	CASSLMYASGRYNEQFF	TGTGCCAGCAGCTTAATGTATGCTAGCGGGAGATACAATGAGCAGTTCTTC
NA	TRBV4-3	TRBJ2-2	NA	CASSQGNSGNTGELFF	TGCGCCAGCAGCCAAGGGAATAGCGGGAACACCGGGGAGCTGTTTTTT
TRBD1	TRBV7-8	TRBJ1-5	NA	CASSSGQGIKQPQHF	TGTGCCAGCAGTTCGGGACAGGGGATAAAGCAGCCCCAGCATTTT
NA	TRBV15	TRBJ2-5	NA	CATSRDPRSGGGKETQYF	TGTGCCACCAGCAGAGACCCCCGAAGTGGCGGGGGCAAAGAGACCCAGTACTTC